Sequencing of this TCR beta chain was carried out in a study of early T cells in non-severe SARS-CoV-2 infection. This clonotype was detected many times. TCRdb independently ran MiXCR on the 5' RACE reads; one entry per CDR3 protein. The sample has tens of thousands of distinct CDR3 sequences, just under 5% seen once. V dropped 1 base and J dropped 5; count of bases not matched to a gene: 0. The germline V gene encodes CDR1 SGHDN and CDR2 FVKESK. The CDR3 runs to 14 residues. This sequence originates from an adult who was a healthcare worker with PCR-confirmed SARS-CoV-2 infection or an uninfected control (not recorded which). This chain connects TRBV14 to TRBJ1-4; TRBD1 matches at 8 bases. Input material: whole blood. CDR3 sequence reads: CASSQGQGNEKLFF. The CDR3 nucleotides are TGTGCCAGCAGCCAAGGACAGGGGAATGAAAAACTGTTTTTT.